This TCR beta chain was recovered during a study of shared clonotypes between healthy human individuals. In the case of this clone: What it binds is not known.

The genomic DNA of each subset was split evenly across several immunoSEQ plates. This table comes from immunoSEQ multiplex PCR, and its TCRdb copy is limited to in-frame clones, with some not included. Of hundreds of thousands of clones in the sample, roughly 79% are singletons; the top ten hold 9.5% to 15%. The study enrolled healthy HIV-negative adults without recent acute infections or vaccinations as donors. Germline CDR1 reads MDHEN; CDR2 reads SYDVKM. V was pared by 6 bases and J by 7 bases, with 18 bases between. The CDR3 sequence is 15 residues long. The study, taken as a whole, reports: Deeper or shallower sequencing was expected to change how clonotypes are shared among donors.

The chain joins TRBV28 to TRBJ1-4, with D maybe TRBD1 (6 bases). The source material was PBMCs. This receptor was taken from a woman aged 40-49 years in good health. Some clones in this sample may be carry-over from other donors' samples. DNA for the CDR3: TGTGCCAGCAGCCCCTCAGGGGTCTCGGTTGAAAAACTGTTTTTT. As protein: CASSPSGVSVEKLFF. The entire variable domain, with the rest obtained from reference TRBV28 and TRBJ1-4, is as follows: DVKVTQSSRYLVKRTGEKVFLECVQDMDHENMFWYRQDPGLGLRLIYFSYDVKMKEKGDIPEGYSVSREKKERFSLILESASTNQTSMYLCASSPSGVSVEKLFFGSGTQLSVL.